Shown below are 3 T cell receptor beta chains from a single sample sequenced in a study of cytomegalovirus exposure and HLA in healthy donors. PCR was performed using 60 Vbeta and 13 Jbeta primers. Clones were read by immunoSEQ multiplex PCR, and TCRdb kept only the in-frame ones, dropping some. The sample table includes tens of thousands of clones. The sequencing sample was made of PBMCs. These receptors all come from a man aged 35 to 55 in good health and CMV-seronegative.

Written as DNA, the CDR3 is TGTGCCAGCAGCGTACTTGGGAGGGCAGCAGATACGCAGTATTTT. Translating gives CASSVLGRAADTQYF. This sequence joins TRBV7-3 and TRBJ2-3; 7 bases fit TRBD2. The V and J ends lost 5 bases and 4 bases, in that order; junction bases with no gene match: 9. Per germline, CDR1 SGHTA and CDR2 FQGTGA. The CDR3 contains 15 residues.

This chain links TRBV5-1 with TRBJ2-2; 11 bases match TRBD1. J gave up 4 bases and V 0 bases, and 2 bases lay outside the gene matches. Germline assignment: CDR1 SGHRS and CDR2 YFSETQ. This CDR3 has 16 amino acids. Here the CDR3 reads CASSLAGTGGTGELFF. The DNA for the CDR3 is TGCGCCAGCAGCTTGGCGGGGACAGGGGGCACCGGGGAGCTGTTTTTT.

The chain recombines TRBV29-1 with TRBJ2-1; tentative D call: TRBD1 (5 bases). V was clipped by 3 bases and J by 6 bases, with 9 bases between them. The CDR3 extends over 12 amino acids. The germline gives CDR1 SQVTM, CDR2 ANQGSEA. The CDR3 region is CSVERQLNEQFF. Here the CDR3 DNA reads TGCAGCGTTGAGAGACAGCTCAATGAGCAGTTCTTC.